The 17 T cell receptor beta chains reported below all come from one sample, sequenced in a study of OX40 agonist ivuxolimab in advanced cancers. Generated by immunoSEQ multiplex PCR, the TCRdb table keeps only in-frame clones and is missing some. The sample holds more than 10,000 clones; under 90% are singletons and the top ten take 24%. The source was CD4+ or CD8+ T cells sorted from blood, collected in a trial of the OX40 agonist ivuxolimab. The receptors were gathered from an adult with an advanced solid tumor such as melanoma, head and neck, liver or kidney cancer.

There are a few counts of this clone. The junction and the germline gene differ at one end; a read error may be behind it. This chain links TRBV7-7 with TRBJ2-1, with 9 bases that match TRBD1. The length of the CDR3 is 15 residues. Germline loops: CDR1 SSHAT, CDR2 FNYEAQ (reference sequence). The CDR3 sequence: CASSLGQGPLNEQFF. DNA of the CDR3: TGTGCTAGCAGCTTAGGACAGGGGCCTCTCAATGAGCAGTTCTTC.

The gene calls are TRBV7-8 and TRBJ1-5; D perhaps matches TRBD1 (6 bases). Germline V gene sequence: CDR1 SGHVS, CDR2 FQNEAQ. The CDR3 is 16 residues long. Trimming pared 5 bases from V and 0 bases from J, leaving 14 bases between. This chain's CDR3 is CASSPQTGNSNQPQHF. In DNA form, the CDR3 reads TGTGCCAGCAGCCCGCAGACAGGAAATAGCAATCAGCCCCAGCATTTT.

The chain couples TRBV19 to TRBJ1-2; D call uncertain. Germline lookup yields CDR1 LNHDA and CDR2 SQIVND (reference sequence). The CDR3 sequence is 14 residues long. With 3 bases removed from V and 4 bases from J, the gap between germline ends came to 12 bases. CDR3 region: CASSIWPLGYGYTF. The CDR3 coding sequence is TGTGCCAGTAGTATTTGGCCACTCGGCTATGGCTACACCTTC.

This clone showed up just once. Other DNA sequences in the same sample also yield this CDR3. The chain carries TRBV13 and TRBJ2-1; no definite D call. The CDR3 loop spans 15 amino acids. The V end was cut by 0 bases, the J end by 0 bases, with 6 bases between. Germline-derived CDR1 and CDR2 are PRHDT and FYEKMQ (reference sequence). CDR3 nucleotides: TGTGCCAGCAGCTTAGGGCAGAGCTCCTACAATGAGCAGTTCTTC. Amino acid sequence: CASSLGQSSYNEQFF.

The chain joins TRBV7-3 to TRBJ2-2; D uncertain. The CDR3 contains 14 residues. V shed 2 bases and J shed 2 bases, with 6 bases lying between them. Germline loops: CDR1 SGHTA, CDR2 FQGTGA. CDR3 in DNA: TGTGCCAGCAGCTTAGTTCCCAACACCGGGGAGCTGTTTTTT. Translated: CASSLVPNTGELFF. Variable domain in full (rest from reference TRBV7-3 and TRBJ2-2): GAGVSQTPSNKVTEKGKYVELRCDPISGHTALYWYRQSLGQGPEFLIYFQGTGAADDSGLPNDRFFAVRPEGSVSTLKIQRTERGDSAVYLCASSLVPNTGELFFGEGSRLTVL.

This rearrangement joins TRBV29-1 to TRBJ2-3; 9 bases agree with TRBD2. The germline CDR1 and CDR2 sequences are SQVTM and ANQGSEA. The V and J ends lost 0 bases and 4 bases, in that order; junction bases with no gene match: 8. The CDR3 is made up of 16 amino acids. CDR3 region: CSVEEALAGSPDTQYF. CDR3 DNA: TGCAGCGTTGAAGAAGCGCTAGCGGGGAGTCCAGATACGCAGTATTTT.

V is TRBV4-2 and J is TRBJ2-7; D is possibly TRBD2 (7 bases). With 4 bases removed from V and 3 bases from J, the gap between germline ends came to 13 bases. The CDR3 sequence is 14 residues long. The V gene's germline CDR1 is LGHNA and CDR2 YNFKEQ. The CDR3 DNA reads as TGTGCCAGCAGCCCCGGCGGGGGCCGCTACGAGCAGTACTTC. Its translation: CASSPGGGRYEQYF.

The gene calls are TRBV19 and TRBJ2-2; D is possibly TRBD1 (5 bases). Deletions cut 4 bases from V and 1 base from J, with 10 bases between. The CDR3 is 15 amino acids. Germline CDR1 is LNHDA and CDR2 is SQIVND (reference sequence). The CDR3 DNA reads TGTGCCAGTAGTAGGTATCAGGGGAACACCGGGGAGCTGTTTTTT. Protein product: CASSRYQGNTGELFF.

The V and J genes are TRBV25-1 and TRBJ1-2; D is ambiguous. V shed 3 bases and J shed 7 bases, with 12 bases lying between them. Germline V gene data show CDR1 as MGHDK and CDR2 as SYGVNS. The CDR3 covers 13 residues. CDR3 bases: TGTGCCAGCAGTGATCTTCAATATGGTGGCTACACCTTC. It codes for CASSDLQYGGYTF.

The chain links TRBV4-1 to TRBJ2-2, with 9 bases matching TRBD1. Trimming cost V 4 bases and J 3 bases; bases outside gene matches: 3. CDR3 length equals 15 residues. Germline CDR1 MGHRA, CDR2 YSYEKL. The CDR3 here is CASSPGQGYTGELFF. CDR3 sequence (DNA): TGCGCCAGCAGCCCGGGACAGGGTTACACCGGGGAGCTGTTTTTT.

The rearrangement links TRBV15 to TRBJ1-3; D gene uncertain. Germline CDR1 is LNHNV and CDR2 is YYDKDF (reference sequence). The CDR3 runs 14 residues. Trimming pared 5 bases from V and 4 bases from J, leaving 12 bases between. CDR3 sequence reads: CATSPPLGGNTIYF. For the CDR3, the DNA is TGTGCCACCAGCCCCCCCCTGGGCGGAAACACCATATATTTT.

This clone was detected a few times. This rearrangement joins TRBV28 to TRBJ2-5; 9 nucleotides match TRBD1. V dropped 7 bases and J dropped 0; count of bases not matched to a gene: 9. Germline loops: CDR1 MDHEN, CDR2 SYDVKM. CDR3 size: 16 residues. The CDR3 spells CASTPGDRAYQETQYF. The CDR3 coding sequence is TGTGCCAGCACCCCCGGGGACAGGGCCTACCAAGAGACCCAGTACTTC.

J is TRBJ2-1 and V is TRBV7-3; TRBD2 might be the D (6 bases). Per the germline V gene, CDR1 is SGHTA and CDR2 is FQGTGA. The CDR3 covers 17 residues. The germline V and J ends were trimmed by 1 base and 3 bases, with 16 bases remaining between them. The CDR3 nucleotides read TGTGCCAGCAGCTTAAACTGGGGAGACGGGGGCTACAATGAGCAGTTCTTC. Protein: CASSLNWGDGGYNEQFF. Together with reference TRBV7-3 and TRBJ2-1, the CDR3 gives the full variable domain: GAGVSQTPSNKVTEKGKYVELRCDPISGHTALYWYRQSLGQGPEFLIYFQGTGAADDSGLPNDRFFAVRPEGSVSTLKIQRTERGDSAVYLCASSLNWGDGGYNEQFFGPGTRLTVL.

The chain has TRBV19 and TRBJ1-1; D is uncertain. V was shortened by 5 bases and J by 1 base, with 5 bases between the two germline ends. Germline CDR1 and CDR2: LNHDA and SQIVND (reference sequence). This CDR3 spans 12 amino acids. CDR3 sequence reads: CASSLGNTEAFF. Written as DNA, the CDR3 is TGTGCCAGTAGTCTAGGGAACACTGAAGCTTTCTTT.

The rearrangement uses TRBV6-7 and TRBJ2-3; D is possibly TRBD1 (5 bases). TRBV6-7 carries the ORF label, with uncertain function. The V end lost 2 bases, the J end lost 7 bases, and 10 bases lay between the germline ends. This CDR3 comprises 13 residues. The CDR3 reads CASSYHQGNTQYF. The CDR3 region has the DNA TGTGCCAGCAGTTACCATCAGGGAAATACGCAGTATTTT.

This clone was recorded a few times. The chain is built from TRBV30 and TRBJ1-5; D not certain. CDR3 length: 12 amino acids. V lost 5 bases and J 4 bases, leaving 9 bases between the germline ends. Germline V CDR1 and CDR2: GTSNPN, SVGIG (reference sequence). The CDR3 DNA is TGTGCCTGGGACTATGATAATCAGCCCCAGCATTTT. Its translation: CAWDYDNQPQHF.

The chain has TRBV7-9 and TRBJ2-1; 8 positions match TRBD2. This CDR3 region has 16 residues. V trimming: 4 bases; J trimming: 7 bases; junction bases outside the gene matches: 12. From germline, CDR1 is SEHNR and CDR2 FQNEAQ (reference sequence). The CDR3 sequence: CASSSLTGGPGNEQFF. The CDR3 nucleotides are TGTGCCAGCAGCTCCCTGACGGGGGGGCCGGGGAATGAGCAGTTCTTC.